The clone carrying this TCR beta chain occurred many times. The antigen is not known. Germline V gene sequence: CDR1 MDHEN, CDR2 SYDVKM. V was trimmed by 6 bases and J by 4 bases, leaving 12 bases between them. The CDR3 spans 13 residues. Researchers made TCR beta libraries by using iRepertoire HTBI primers and running Arm-PCR on CDR3 regions. TCRdb re-derived calls from the multiplex PCR reads in MiXCR, one entry per CDR3 protein. The sample carries around 450,000 distinct CDR3 sequences, roughly 21% recorded once. The data belong to a study of regulatory T cells in long-lasting Graves disease. Findings and limits, study-wide: Analyses excluded thyroid tissue, covering peripheral blood alone.

The time point: persistent/refractory GD, antithyroid drugs over 5 years with positive TRAb. The TCR library was prepared using RNA isolated from PBMCs. The material sequenced was peripheral blood mononuclear cells (PBMCs), taken when the disease was refractory, from a patient treated with antithyroid drugs. The TCR sequence derives from a female donor with Graves disease. This chain links TRBV28 with TRBJ1-2, with D unclear. The chain's CDR3 is CASSLGSGYGYTF. The CDR3 DNA follows: TGTGCCAGCAGCTTGGGGTCCGGCTATGGCTACACCTTC.